The source of this T cell receptor beta chain is a study of T cells after yellow fever vaccination. Looking at the study overall: Low-cell-number fractions were prepared with SMART-Seq v4 Ultra Low Input.

This clonotype was counted between two and nine times. The CDR3 sequence is 14 residues long. Germline CDR1 MGHRA, CDR2 YSYEKL. V was clipped by 9 bases and J by 0 bases; unmatched bases: 4. TCRdb fed the 5' RACE reads into MiXCR, producing one record per CDR3 protein. In the table there are nearly 350,000 distinct CDR3 sequences, approximately 8% of which are singletons. This sequence was found in a man aged 18 to 35 who received the YFV17D yellow fever vaccine. V usage is TRBV4-1 and J usage is TRBJ2-1; TRBD1 aligns across 8 bases. This specimen consisted of PBMCs, obtained about 49 days after the first yellow fever vaccination. The CDR3 loop is CASSDRASYNEQFF. The CDR3 DNA is TGCGCCAGTTCGGACAGGGCCTCCTACAATGAGCAGTTCTTC.